Following are 7 T cell receptor beta chains from one sample sequenced in a study of persistence of HIV-infected CD4 T cells. The stimulus was an HIV-1 Gag 15-mer peptide pool, about 1 ug/peptide/mL. CD40L/CD69 double-negative CD45RO-high memory CD4+ T cells were collected. This was the immunoSEQ version 4 assay in survey mode. Measured with immunoSEQ multiplex PCR; TCRdb has only the in-frame clones, and not every one. This repertoire shows approximately 40,000 clones, around 78% found once; its top ten account for 13% to 15%. These receptors have no known antigen. The sample was CD4+ T cells sorted from PBMCs after roughly 17-hour stimulation, taken from a patient who received antiretroviral therapy. The origin of the receptors is an adult man with HIV who was CMV-seropositive.

The V call is TRBV19, the J call TRBJ2-1; D might be TRBD1 (7 bases). Germline CDR1 is LNHDA and CDR2 is SQIVND (reference sequence). Trimming removed 5 bases at V and 6 bases at J, with 17 bases between. CDR3 length: 15 amino acids. CDR3 coding DNA: TGTGCCAGTAGTGCCCAGGGGGGTCTGGGCAATGAGCAGTTCTTC. Protein sequence: CASSAQGGLGNEQFF. The whole variable domain, filled in from reference TRBV19 and TRBJ2-1, reads DGGITQSPKYLFRKEGQNVTLSCEQNLNHDAMYWYRQDPGQGLRLIYYSQIVNDFQKGDIAEGYSVSREKKESFPLTVTSAQKNPTAFYLCASSAQGGLGNEQFFGPGTRLTVL.

The sample holds a few counts of this clone. This chain uses TRBV29-1 with TRBJ2-3; D is unresolved. Per germline, CDR1 SQVTM and CDR2 ANQGSEA. This CDR3 region has 11 residues. V was cut by 2 bases and J by 9 bases, with 9 bases left in between. CDR3 bases: TGCAGCGTTGAATATTTGGACACGCAGTATTTT. This gives the protein CSVEYLDTQYF.

The sample holds one count of this clone. Written as DNA, the CDR3 is TGTGCCAGCAGCTCCGGACTAGCGGGAGGGAAACCCAATGAGCAGTTCTTC. Translation gives CASSSGLAGGKPNEQFF. The genes are TRBV5-4 and TRBJ2-1; 15 bases are a match to TRBD2. This CDR3 contains 17 residues. The J segment lost 6 bases and the V segment lost 3 bases, leaving 7 bases of the junction unmatched. In germline, CDR1 is SGHNT, CDR2 YYREEE (reference sequence).

This clone turned up a few times. V gene TRBV10-2 combines with J gene TRBJ1-5; possibly TRBD1 for D (6 bases). Between the trimmed V and J ends, which lost 3 bases and 6 bases, there was a span of 12 bases. CDR3 length equals 14 residues. Germline lookup yields CDR1 WSHSY and CDR2 SAAADI. The CDR3 nucleotides are TGCGCCAGCAGTGATACAGGGAATGCTCAGCCCCAGCATTTT. Protein: CASSDTGNAQPQHF.

The chain combines TRBV5-8 with TRBJ2-7; D may be TRBD2 (6 bases). CDR1 and CDR2 (germline): SGHTS, YDEGEE. The CDR3 runs 13 residues. Between the trimmed V and J ends, which lost 2 bases and 6 bases, there was a span of 12 bases. CDR3 protein: CASSLTGLGEQYF. The DNA for the CDR3 is TGTGCCAGCAGCTTAACGGGACTCGGCGAGCAGTACTTC.

The gene calls are TRBV18 and TRBJ1-2, with D possibly TRBD1 on 5 matching bases. V was clipped by 3 bases and J by 3 bases, with 11 bases between them. This CDR3 has 14 residues. Germline V gene sequence: CDR1 KGHSH, CDR2 LQKENI. CDR3 nucleotides: TGTGCCAGCTCACCGTCGACAGACTACTATGGCTACACCTTC. Translated, it gives CASSPSTDYYGYTF.

V and J are TRBV7-3 and TRBJ1-1, with 10 bases aligning to TRBD1. The V and J ends lost 4 bases and 3 bases, in that order; junction bases with no gene match: 5. The germline V gene has CDR1 SGHTA and CDR2 FQGTGA. The CDR3 spans 15 residues. This chain's CDR3 is CASSSGQGWDTEAFF. DNA of the CDR3: TGTGCCAGCAGCTCGGGACAGGGGTGGGACACTGAAGCTTTCTTT.